This entry lists 28 T cell receptor beta chains sequenced from one sample in a study of blood T cell repertoires in COVID-19. Sequencing used immunoSEQ multiplex PCR; TCRdb keeps in-frame clones, though not all of them. The sample consists of over 50,000 clones, approximately 72% of them appearing once. The sequenced sample was peripheral blood. The receptors stem from an older woman with COVID-19, enrolled during active disease.

This chain connects TRBV18 to TRBJ2-1, with D possibly matching TRBD2 (6 bases). The CDR3 totals 14 residues. The V gene's germline CDR1 is KGHSH and CDR2 LQKENI. Trimming stripped 3 bases from V and 6 bases from J, with 12 bases between. The CDR3 here is CASSPGRRGNEQFF. The CDR3 DNA is TGTGCCAGCTCACCGGGACGGAGGGGCAATGAGCAGTTCTTC. Looking up the rest from reference TRBV18 and TRBJ2-1 gives the full variable domain: NAGVMQNPRHLVRRRGQEARLRCSPMKGHSHVYWYRQLPEEGLKFMVYLQKENIIDESGMPKERFSAEFPKEGPSILRIQQVVRGDSAAYFCASSPGRRGNEQFFGPGTRLTVL.

The rearrangement joins TRBV12-5 to TRBJ2-1; D is perhaps TRBD1 (5 bases). CDR3 length: 13 residues. Germline V gene sequence: CDR1 LGHNT, CDR2 FRNRAP. Trimming cost V 4 bases and J 9 bases, with 13 bases left between them. The CDR3 is CASGYQGSGEQFF. The CDR3 nucleotides are TGTGCTAGTGGTTACCAGGGCTCGGGTGAGCAGTTCTTC.

The chain links TRBV28 to TRBJ1-3, with D possibly being TRBD1 (6 bases). The CDR3 has 14 residues. Germline CDR1 reads MDHEN; CDR2 reads SYDVKM. V gave up 2 bases and J gave up 5 bases, with 10 bases separating them. CDR3: CASSLPQGRNTIYF. CDR3 nucleotides: TGTGCCAGCAGTTTACCGCAGGGGAGAAACACCATATATTTT.

This chain connects TRBV28 to TRBJ1-2, with 7 bases matching TRBD1. Germline loops: CDR1 MDHEN, CDR2 SYDVKM. The V segment lost 8 bases and the J segment 2 bases; nucleotides outside the gene matches: 8. This CDR3 spans 14 amino acids. The CDR3 loop reads CASYIPTGNYGYTF. The CDR3 coding sequence is TGTGCCAGCTATATCCCGACAGGGAACTATGGCTACACCTTC.

The chain combines TRBV4-1 with TRBJ2-3; D might be TRBD1 (6 bases). Trimming stripped 6 bases from V and 5 bases from J, with 12 bases between. This CDR3 has 13 amino acids. The V gene's germline CDR1 is MGHRA and CDR2 YSYEKL. The CDR3 loop reads CASRQGFLDTQYF. The CDR3 region has the DNA TGCGCCAGCAGACAGGGTTTTCTAGATACGCAGTATTTT.

The chain couples TRBV21-1 to TRBJ2-2; the listed D gene, TRBD2, was not tested against the DNA. TRBV21-1 is reported as a pseudogene. The CDR3 totals 17 residues. DNA of the CDR3: TGTGCCAGCAGCAAACTGCACCCGGGAGTTAACACCGGGGAGCTGTTTTTT. Its translation is CASSKLHPGVNTGELFF.

V is TRBV4-2 and J is TRBJ1-2; 9 bases agree with TRBD1. With V trimmed by 2 bases and J by 2 bases, 3 bases remained unmatched. The CDR3 runs 15 residues. Germline assignment: CDR1 LGHNA and CDR2 YNFKEQ. CDR3 coding DNA: TGTGCCAGCAGCCAACTGGACAGGGGAAACTATGGCTACACCTTC. Translation: CASSQLDRGNYGYTF.

This clone occurred a few times. Other DNA variants within this sample encode the same CDR3. The chain combines TRBV24-1 with TRBJ2-2; 8 bases are a match to TRBD1. The CDR3 spans 15 residues. The ends lost 3 bases at V and 5 bases at J; junction bases unmatched: 4. Germline CDR1 and CDR2: KGHDR and SFDVKD. The CDR3 loop is CATSDLRGQTGELFF. Here the CDR3 DNA reads TGTGCCACCAGTGATCTCAGGGGGCAAACCGGGGAGCTGTTTTTT.

This rearrangement joins TRBV27 to TRBJ2-7, with 7 bases lining up with TRBD1. The V gene's germline CDR1 is MNHEY and CDR2 SMNVEV (reference sequence). Trimming removed 5 bases from V and 2 bases from J; junction bases left unmatched: 6. The CDR3 covers 14 residues. CDR3 protein: CASSPNRGTYEQYF. In nucleotides, the CDR3 is TGTGCCAGCAGTCCGAACAGGGGCACCTACGAGCAGTACTTC.

This chain uses TRBV7-8 with TRBJ2-3; D perhaps matches TRBD2 (6 bases). The CDR3 extends over 17 amino acids. V was shortened by 5 bases and J by 3 bases, with 21 bases between the two germline ends. The germline V gene encodes CDR1 SGHVS and CDR2 FQNEAQ. The CDR3 DNA is TGTGCCAGCAGCCGGTCGGAGGGTGCAGGGCGTACAGATACGCAGTATTTT. The encoded protein is CASSRSEGAGRTDTQYF.

This sequence joins TRBV7-3 and TRBJ1-2; no firm D call. CDR1 and CDR2 (germline): SGHTA, FQGTGA. The CDR3 contains 15 residues. The ends were cut back, 4 bases at V and 7 bases at J, with 19 bases in the middle. DNA for the CDR3: TGTGCCAGCAGCTCCTACCCTGTGGGAGAGGGTGGCTACACCTTC. This translates into CASSSYPVGEGGYTF. The full variable domain, in which reference TRBV7-3 and TRBJ1-2 provide the parts outside the CDR3, is GAGVSQTPSNKVTEKGKYVELRCDPISGHTALYWYRQSLGQGPEFLIYFQGTGAADDSGLPNDRFFAVRPEGSVSTLKIQRTERGDSAVYLCASSSYPVGEGGYTFGSGTRLTVV.

This clone has just a few counts. This chain connects TRBV14 to TRBJ1-1; TRBD1 aligns across 8 bases. The V and J ends lost 4 bases and 4 bases, in that order; junction bases with no gene match: 11. Germline values: CDR1 SGHDN, CDR2 FVKESK. The CDR3 loop spans 16 amino acids. The CDR3 sequence: CASSLSAGGAGTEAFF. DNA for the CDR3: TGTGCCAGCAGCCTTAGCGCAGGGGGCGCGGGCACTGAAGCTTTCTTT. The full variable domain, its missing parts supplied by reference TRBV14 and TRBJ1-1, is EAGVTQFPSHSVIEKGQTVTLRCDPISGHDNLYWYRRVMGKEIKFLLHFVKESKQDESGMPNNRFLAERTGGTYSTLKVQPAELEDSGVYFCASSLSAGGAGTEAFFGQGTRLTVV.

Comments on this clone: Other DNA sequences of this sample code for an identical CDR3. This rearrangement joins TRBV24-1 to TRBJ1-1, with D hard to call. CDR3 length: 11 residues. Trimming removed 9 bases at V and 8 bases at J, with 12 bases between. Germline V CDR1 and CDR2: KGHDR, SFDVKD. In DNA, the CDR3 is TGTGCCACCCGACGTGGAGACGAAGCTTTCTTT. The encoded protein is CATRRGDEAFF.

The J gene is TRBJ1-2, the V gene TRBV6-2 or TRBV6-3; D unclear. V dropped 6 bases and J dropped 4 bases, with 9 bases sitting between them. The CDR3 runs to 12 residues. The germline V gene encodes CDR1 MNHEY and CDR2 SVGEGT. This CDR3 reads CASSRARYGYTF. DNA for the CDR3: TGTGCCAGCAGCCGGGCCCGCTATGGCTACACCTTC.

This clone was observed once. The chain couples TRBV27 to TRBJ1-1; D is unresolved. Germline CDR1 and CDR2: MNHEY and SMNVEV (reference sequence). This CDR3 region has 12 residues. Trimming pared 5 bases from V and 6 bases from J, leaving 10 bases between. CDR3 residues: CASSPQGAEAFF. The CDR3 region has the DNA TGTGCCAGCAGTCCCCAAGGAGCTGAAGCTTTCTTT.

CDR3 protein: CASSRTGNGIEAFF. The CDR3 nucleotides are TGTGCCAGCAGCCGGACAGGGAATGGGATTGAAGCTTTCTTT. This chain joins TRBV11-3 and TRBJ1-1, with 8 bases matching TRBD1. Trimming took 5 bases from V and 7 from J; bases not matched to a gene: 9. Germline V lookup: CDR1 SGHNT, CDR2 YENEEA. This CDR3 contains 14 residues.

The V call is TRBV10-3, the J call TRBJ2-3; 11 bases match TRBD2. CDR1 ENHRY and CDR2 SYGVKD come from the germline V gene. Trimming removed 8 bases from V and 0 bases from J; junction bases left unmatched: 10. The CDR3 sequence is 17 residues long. DNA of the CDR3: TGTGCCATCGGGGGGGGGACTAGCGGACCTAGCACAGATACGCAGTATTTT. Translation: CAIGGGTSGPSTDTQYF.

This chain links TRBV7-8 with TRBJ1-1; no definite D call. The germline CDR1 and CDR2 sequences are SGHVS and FQNEAQ. V gave up 5 bases and J gave up 0 bases, with 10 bases separating them. This CDR3 contains 14 residues. CDR3 in DNA: TGTGCCAGCAGCCCCGTGGGCCTGAACACTGAAGCTTTCTTT. As protein: CASSPVGLNTEAFF.

This clone was observed a handful of times. CDR3 region: CASSLPQGNGYTF. The DNA of the CDR3 is TGTGCCAGCAGCTTACCACAGGGGAATGGCTACACCTTC. The chain uses TRBV7-8 and TRBJ1-2; 7 bases line up with TRBD1. The CDR3 runs 13 residues. Unmatched junction bases numbered 3, after V lost 2 bases and J lost 6 bases. Germline lookup yields CDR1 SGHVS and CDR2 FQNEAQ.

The V gene is TRBV7-3, the J gene TRBJ2-1; 7 bases match TRBD2. The V gene end was trimmed by 5 bases and the J gene end by 0 bases; junction bases not matched to a gene: 4. The germline gives CDR1 SGHTA, CDR2 FQGTGA. This CDR3 is 15 amino acids long. CDR3 nucleotide sequence: TGTGCCAGCAGCCAGTGGACTAGCTCCTACAATGAGCAGTTCTTC. It is translated as CASSQWTSSYNEQFF.

The CDR3 region has the DNA TGTGCCAGCAGCTTGGGGCCCTTTGGTGGCTACACCTTC. Its translation: CASSLGPFGGYTF. V is TRBV5-6 and J is TRBJ1-2; D is uncertain. This CDR3 contains 13 residues. The V gene's germline CDR1 is SGHDT and CDR2 YYEEEE. The V and J ends lost 0 bases and 7 bases respectively, with 10 bases between them.

The V gene is TRBV6-5, the J gene TRBJ2-7; 10 bases match TRBD2. Germline V CDR1 and CDR2: MNHEY, SVGAGI. J lost 6 bases, V lost 4 bases, and 3 bases had no gene match. CDR3 size: 13 residues. This CDR3 is CASSLSGGGEQYV. The CDR3 region has the DNA TGTGCCAGCAGTTTGAGCGGGGGGGGCGAGCAGTACGTC.

V and J are TRBV29-1 and TRBJ2-3; 11 nucleotides line up with TRBD2. CDR1 is SQVTM, CDR2 ANQGSEA, per germline. The CDR3 is made up of 13 amino acids. Germline trimming cut 8 bases from V and 2 bases from J; bases unmatched to any gene: 3. The CDR3 bases are TGCAGCCTTAGCGGGGGGGTCACAGATACGCAGTATTTT. Protein sequence: CSLSGGVTDTQYF.

The V call is TRBV7-8, the J call TRBJ1-3; D unclear. The germline V gene encodes CDR1 SGHVS and CDR2 FQNEAQ. Trimming took 4 bases from V and 4 from J, leaving 8 bases between them. The CDR3 spans 13 residues. The CDR3 coding sequence is TGTGCCAGCAGCTCGGGGTTGGGAAACACCATATATTTT. This gives the protein CASSSGLGNTIYF.

This chain joins TRBV4-1 and TRBJ2-6; 10 nucleotides line up with TRBD1. Germline V gives CDR1 MGHRA, CDR2 YSYEKL. J gave up 1 base and V 3 bases, and 3 bases lay outside the gene matches. This CDR3 is built from 17 residues. The CDR3 spells CASSQGDRGSGANVLTF. CDR3 DNA sequence: TGCGCCAGCAGCCAGGGGGACAGGGGATCTGGGGCCAACGTCCTGACTTTC.

The rearrangement links TRBV11-3 to TRBJ2-3; the match to TRBD1 covers 7 bases. CDR1 and CDR2 (germline): SGHNT, YENEEA. Trimming cost V 2 bases and J 4 bases; bases outside gene matches: 6. The CDR3 has 15 residues. The CDR3 loop reads CASSLRGQRSDTQYF. CDR3 DNA sequence: TGTGCCAGCAGCTTACGGGGACAGAGGTCAGATACGCAGTATTTT.

The gene calls are TRBV7-9 and TRBJ2-1; 12 bases match TRBD1. Germline values: CDR1 SEHNR, CDR2 FQNEAQ (reference sequence). The CDR3 covers 16 residues. The V gene end was trimmed by 4 bases and the J gene end by 4 bases; junction bases not matched to a gene: 5. CDR3 sequence reads: CASSSRDRGPYNEQFF. For the CDR3, the DNA is TGTGCCAGCAGCTCCCGGGACAGGGGGCCTTACAATGAGCAGTTCTTC.

This sequence joins TRBV5-1 and TRBJ1-2, with D tentatively TRBD1 (6 bases). Between the trimmed V and J ends, which lost 4 bases and 5 bases, there was a span of 18 bases. From germline, CDR1 is SGHRS and CDR2 YFSETQ. This CDR3 has 15 residues. CDR3 in DNA: TGCGCCAGCAGCCGCCTCCCCTGGGACAATTATGGCTACACCTTC. It specifies CASSRLPWDNYGYTF. Combining the CDR3 with reference TRBV5-1 and TRBJ1-2 gives the whole variable domain KAGVTQTPRYLIKTRGQQVTLSCSPISGHRSVSWYQQTPGQGLQFLFEYFSETQRNKGNFPGRFSGRQFSNSRSEMNVSTLELGDSALYLCASSRLPWDNYGYTFGSGTRLTVV.